This T cell receptor (beta chain) is drawn from a study of shared clonotypes between healthy human individuals. A word on this clone: What it binds is not known.

Study-wide results and limits: Naive subsets typically showed greater estimated richness than memory subsets.

V lost 4 bases and J lost 0, with 17 bases in between. Per germline, CDR1 SGHKS and CDR2 YYEKEE (reference sequence). There are 17 residues in the CDR3. Measured with immunoSEQ multiplex PCR; TCRdb has only the in-frame clones, and not every one. The data hold hundreds of thousands of clones, with 60% to 80% observed a single time. The source of this sequence is a woman in her thirties in good health. This chain connects TRBV5-5 to TRBJ1-3; possible D gene TRBD1, 6 bases. Material: memory CD4+ T cells sorted from blood. Subset of the sample: CD45RA-negative fraction. In nucleotides, the CDR3 is TGTGCCAGCAGCCTGGCCTGGACAGTCAGCTCTGGAAACACCATATATTTT. It is translated as CASSLAWTVSSGNTIYF.